A single sample is the source of the 19 T cell receptor beta chains below, sequenced in a study of metastatic and nonmetastatic thyroid tumors. TCRdb recomputed clones from the PCR reads via MiXCR. The sample consists of approximately 4,000 clones, 34% of them appearing once. Treatment of any kind had been given to no patient before thyroid surgery. The specimen sequenced was adjacent normal tissue. These receptors all stem from a female donor with papillary thyroid cancer or a benign thyroid nodule (not recorded which). Some clones in this sample may be carry-over from other donors' samples.

This clone counts as medium-sized. The CDR3 reads CASSLGQGAGGYTF. DNA for the CDR3: TGTGCCAGCAGCTTGGGTCAGGGGGCGGGTGGCTACACCTTC. The chain employs TRBV5-4 and TRBJ1-2; 8 nucleotides line up with TRBD1. The CDR3 contains 14 residues. The V gene end was trimmed by 0 bases and the J gene end by 7 bases; junction bases not matched to a gene: 5. The V gene's germline CDR1 is SGHNT and CDR2 YYREEE (reference sequence).

The chain couples TRBV5-1 to TRBJ2-2, with 8 positions matching TRBD1. The CDR3 totals 16 residues. Trimming removed 4 bases from V and 4 bases from J; junction bases left unmatched: 9. Germline lookup yields CDR1 SGHRS and CDR2 YFSETQ. The CDR3 spells CASSLDRGEGTGELFF. DNA for the CDR3: TGCGCCAGCAGCCTAGACAGGGGAGAAGGCACCGGGGAGCTGTTTTTT. Based on the CDR3 plus reference TRBV5-1 and TRBJ2-2, the full variable domain is KAGVTQTPRYLIKTRGQQVTLSCSPISGHRSVSWYQQTPGQGLQFLFEYFSETQRNKGNFPGRFSGRQFSNSRSEMNVSTLELGDSALYLCASSLDRGEGTGELFFGEGSRLTVL.

This clone was seen repeatedly, ten times or more. The J gene is TRBJ1-1, the V gene TRBV28; D is ambiguous. The germline V gene encodes CDR1 MDHEN and CDR2 SYDVKM. Trimming took 6 bases from V and 1 from J, leaving 9 bases between them. The CDR3 consists of 13 residues. CDR3 sequence (DNA): TGTGCCAGCAGGCCTCAGAGGAACACTGAAGCTTTCTTT. It codes for CASRPQRNTEAFF.

The CDR3 here is CASSSGPDSDATNEKLFF. The DNA for the CDR3 is TGTGCCAGCAGCTCCGGACCTGACTCCGATGCAACTAATGAAAAACTGTTTTTT. This chain uses TRBV11-1 with TRBJ1-4; D gene uncertain. Germline V gene sequence: CDR1 SGHAT, CDR2 FQDESV (reference sequence). CDR3 length: 18 residues. V lost 4 bases and J 0 bases, leaving 18 bases between the germline ends.

V usage is TRBV4-2 and J usage is TRBJ2-1; 9 bases fit TRBD1. Germline V lookup: CDR1 LGHNA, CDR2 YNFKEQ. V was clipped by 5 bases and J by 8 bases; unmatched bases: 7. The CDR3 is made up of 14 amino acids. The CDR3 sequence: CASSSGTGLDEQFF. The CDR3 nucleotides read TGTGCCAGCAGCTCCGGGACAGGGTTGGATGAGCAGTTCTTC.

The V and J genes are TRBV28 and TRBJ2-5; 7 bases are shared with TRBD2. The length of the CDR3 is 15 residues. From germline, CDR1 is MDHEN and CDR2 SYDVKM. V lost 2 bases and J lost 1; bases outside the gene matches: 4. This CDR3 is CASSLSGGSQETQYF. CDR3 coding DNA: TGTGCCAGCAGTTTAAGTGGCGGGAGCCAAGAGACCCAGTACTTC.

The chain joins TRBV20-1 to TRBJ2-7; 10 positions match TRBD2. The trim removed 0 bases at V and 6 bases at J, leaving 5 bases unmatched. The CDR3 runs to 14 residues. Germline V gene lookup returns CDR1 DFQATT and CDR2 SNEGSKA (reference sequence). This CDR3 reads CSARDPSGSFEQYF. CDR3 in DNA: TGCAGTGCTAGAGATCCTAGCGGGAGCTTCGAGCAGTACTTC.

This sequence joins TRBV28 and TRBJ1-1; D is possibly TRBD1 (6 bases). This CDR3 contains 15 residues. Trimming shortened V by 3 bases and J by 4 bases, and 15 bases separated the two germline ends. Germline V lookup: CDR1 MDHEN, CDR2 SYDVKM. In DNA form, the CDR3 reads TGTGCCAGCAGTTTCATCGAGAGGGGGGGCACTGAAGCTTTCTTT. The encoded protein is CASSFIERGGTEAFF.

This clone was recorded once. The CDR3 DNA is TGTGCTAGTGGTCTGCAGATTTCGAACACCGGGGAGCTGTTTTTT. Its protein product is CASGLQISNTGELFF. This sequence joins TRBV12-5 and TRBJ2-2; D ambiguous. V lost 5 bases and J lost 0, with 10 bases in between. Germline values: CDR1 LGHNT, CDR2 FRNRAP. This CDR3 is built from 15 residues.

This clone was counted only a few times. V usage is TRBV6-1 and J usage is TRBJ2-1; 13 bases are a match to TRBD2. Germline values: CDR1 MNHNS, CDR2 SASEGT. The V gene end was trimmed by 7 bases and the J gene end by 10 bases; junction bases not matched to a gene: 7. This CDR3 contains 14 residues. This CDR3 reads CASTGTSGNREQFF. DNA for the CDR3: TGTGCCAGCACCGGGACTAGCGGGAATAGGGAGCAGTTCTTC.

On this clone: Germline is not matched at one junction end, which may reflect a read error. V is TRBV3-1 and J is TRBJ2-5; D uncertain. The CDR3 spans 19 residues. Germline V gene lookup returns CDR1 LGHDT and CDR2 YNNKEL (reference sequence). CDR3 DNA sequence: TGTGCCAGCAGCCAAGAACAGCCGTTCGGTCAGGTGGCTGGGAAGACCCATTACTTC. This codes for CASSQEQPFGQVAGKTHYF.

Turning to this clone: Given a much more abundant clone one base away, this may be a read error. The chain recombines TRBV11-2 with TRBJ1-2, with TRBD1 identical over 9 bases. Germline loops: CDR1 SGHAT, CDR2 FQNNGV. The CDR3 is made up of 16 amino acids. V was clipped by 2 bases and J by 6 bases; unmatched bases: 10. The CDR3 nucleotides read TGTGCCAGCAGCTTACAACGGGACAGGGAGTTGCATGGCTACACCTTC. Protein product: CASSLQRDRELHGYTF.

This clone is large in the sample. The chain joins TRBV7-9 to TRBJ1-2, with 8 nucleotides matching TRBD1. Unmatched junction bases numbered 3, after V lost 4 bases and J lost 8 bases. This CDR3 comprises 12 residues. Germline CDR1 and CDR2: SEHNR and FQNEAQ (reference sequence). The CDR3 here is CASSSTGGGYTF. CDR3 DNA: TGTGCCAGCAGCTCAACAGGGGGGGGCTACACCTTC.

At least ten counts were recorded for this clone. J is TRBJ2-3 and V is TRBV5-4; tentative D call: TRBD2 (6 bases). This CDR3 has 13 amino acids. V was clipped by 4 bases and J by 8 bases, with 14 bases between them. Germline V gene lookup returns CDR1 SGHNT and CDR2 YYREEE (reference sequence). This CDR3 is CASSRGSEGTQYF. The CDR3 DNA reads as TGTGCCAGCAGCCGGGGGTCAGAGGGTACGCAGTATTTT.

By proportion, this clone is large. This chain connects TRBV6-2 or TRBV6-3 to TRBJ1-2; D call uncertain. V was cut by 4 bases and J by 2 bases, with 5 bases left in between. Germline CDR1 reads MNHEY; CDR2 reads SVGEGT. The CDR3 has 12 amino acids. The CDR3: CASSLANYGYTF. The CDR3 DNA reads TGTGCCAGCAGTTTGGCCAACTATGGCTACACCTTC.

The rearrangement uses TRBV28 and TRBJ1-1; weak D call: TRBD1 (5 bases). This CDR3 is built from 12 residues. V dropped 8 bases and J dropped 1 base, with 8 bases sitting between them. Looked up from germline, CDR1 is MDHEN and CDR2 is SYDVKM. CDR3 region: CASGTANTEAFF. The DNA for the CDR3 is TGTGCCAGCGGGACCGCGAACACTGAAGCTTTCTTT.

The V gene is TRBV11-1, the J gene TRBJ1-2; D uncertain. V was cut by 3 bases and J by 5 bases, with 13 bases left in between. Germline loops: CDR1 SGHAT, CDR2 FQDESV (reference sequence). The CDR3 covers 14 residues. CDR3 nucleotides: TGTGCCAGCAGCTTGAGAGACCCTGGGTATGGCTACACCTTC. This codes for CASSLRDPGYGYTF.

This clone turned up a few times. This sequence joins TRBV6-2 or TRBV6-3 and TRBJ1-3, with D maybe TRBD1 (6 bases). From germline, CDR1 is MNHEY and CDR2 SVGEGT. The V end was cut by 6 bases, the J end by 1 base, with 16 bases between. The CDR3 contains 16 residues. CDR3 amino acids: CASRPPRGASGNTIYF. The CDR3 DNA is TGTGCCAGCAGACCTCCCCGGGGGGCATCTGGAAACACCATATATTTT.

This clone was seen a handful of times. The V and J genes are TRBV20-1 and TRBJ1-3; no firm D call. V lost 0 bases and J lost 0, with 9 bases in between. CDR1 and CDR2 (germline): DFQATT, SNEGSKA (reference sequence). CDR3 length: 15 amino acids. As DNA, the CDR3 is TGCAGTGCTAGAGATCACAGTGGCTCTGGAAACACCATATATTTT. Translated, it gives CSARDHSGSGNTIYF.